The T cell receptor beta chain described here comes from a study of T cell responses to AZD1222 COVID-19 vaccine. Produced via immunoSEQ multiplex PCR; TCRdb's table is partial and in-frame only. The repertoire consists of 98,000 or so clones, with approximately 88% occurring once and the leading ten covering around 14%. V gave up 1 base and J gave up 5 bases; unmatched junction bases: 5. Germline values: CDR1 KGHSH, CDR2 LQKENI. The CDR3 length is 15 residues. This receptor was obtained from an adult who received the AZD1222 COVID-19 vaccine. This specimen consisted of peripheral blood, obtained 28 days after the second AZD1222 dose. The gene calls are TRBV18 and TRBJ1-2; 9 positions match TRBD1. The CDR3 loop is CASSPQGQGYYGYTF. The CDR3, as DNA: TGTGCCAGCTCACCACAGGGACAGGGTTATTATGGCTACACCTTC.